Following are 31 T cell receptor beta chains from one sample sequenced in a study of CD4 T cells in relation to SARS-CoV-2 and coronaviruses. Using immunoSEQ multiplex PCR, the repertoire was profiled, and TCRdb retains in-frame clones only, with some absent. The sample lists some 65,000 clones, 87% occurring once. Unexposed donor CD4+ T cells date from 2011-2018, before the COVID-19 pandemic. Sequencing was done on a sample of memory CD4+ T cells from PBMCs. Source of these receptors: a human donor in good health.

This rearrangement joins TRBV11-2 to TRBJ2-1, with 13 nucleotides matching TRBD2. The germline gives CDR1 SGHAT, CDR2 FQNNGV. The CDR3 is 15 amino acids. V lost 6 bases and J lost 7; bases outside the gene matches: 6. This chain's CDR3 is CASSIGLAGVNEQFF. DNA for the CDR3: TGTGCCAGCAGTATCGGACTAGCGGGAGTTAATGAGCAGTTCTTC.

The gene calls are TRBV5-1 and TRBJ2-1, with D unresolved. CDR1 and CDR2 from the germline V gene are SGHRS and YFSETQ. V was cut by 0 bases and J by 9 bases, with 16 bases left in between. CDR3 length equals 15 residues. The CDR3 nucleotides read TGCGCCAGCAGCTTGGTAGTGGGTAAATCCGGTGAGCAGTTCTTC. Protein: CASSLVVGKSGEQFF.

The chain recombines TRBV5-1 with TRBJ1-4, with D possibly TRBD1 on 6 matching bases. CDR3 length equals 14 residues. Between the trimmed V and J ends, which lost 2 bases and 4 bases, there was a span of 9 bases. CDR1 is SGHRS and CDR2 is YFSETQ in the germline V gene. CDR3 region: CASSFLQGNEKLFF. In DNA form, the CDR3 reads TGCGCCAGCAGCTTTTTACAGGGTAATGAAAAACTGTTTTTT. The full variable domain, in which reference TRBV5-1 and TRBJ1-4 provide the parts outside the CDR3, is KAGVTQTPRYLIKTRGQQVTLSCSPISGHRSVSWYQQTPGQGLQFLFEYFSETQRNKGNFPGRFSGRQFSNSRSEMNVSTLELGDSALYLCASSFLQGNEKLFFGSGTQLSVL.

V is TRBV4-2 and J is TRBJ1-2; D is unresolved. V lost 8 bases and J lost 3, with 19 bases in between. The CDR3 covers 15 residues. The germline V gene encodes CDR1 LGHNA and CDR2 YNFKEQ. CDR3 amino acids: CASGKGGRPDYGYTF. The DNA for the CDR3 is TGTGCCAGCGGAAAGGGAGGACGGCCGGACTATGGCTACACCTTC.

V gene TRBV7-8 combines with J gene TRBJ1-5; D may be TRBD1 (5 bases). Looked up from germline, CDR1 is SGHVS and CDR2 is FQNEAQ. The CDR3 is 16 amino acids. V was cut by 3 bases and J by 4 bases, with 16 bases left in between. The CDR3 DNA follows: TGTGCCAGCAGCTTGGGGAGCAGGGATGGTAATCAGCCCCAGCATTTT. This codes for CASSLGSRDGNQPQHF.

J is TRBJ2-5 and V is TRBV5-4; 14 bases match TRBD2. J lost 4 bases, V lost 4 bases, and 9 bases had no gene match. This CDR3 comprises 17 residues. From germline, CDR1 is SGHNT and CDR2 YYREEE (reference sequence). CDR3 bases: TGTGCCAGCAGCCTACGACTAGCGGGGGGGCAGGGAGAGACCCAGTACTTC. It codes for CASSLRLAGGQGETQYF.

The chain is built from TRBV4-2 and TRBJ2-7; perhaps TRBD2 as D (5 bases). Trimming removed 7 bases from V and 2 bases from J, with 15 bases in between. CDR1 LGHNA and CDR2 YNFKEQ come from the germline V gene. This CDR3 has 14 amino acids. CDR3 bases: TGTGCCAGCACCGAAGGACTTACTACCTACGAGCAGTACTTC. Translation: CASTEGLTTYEQYF.

This clone came up once. This chain uses TRBV19 with TRBJ2-6; D possibly corresponds to TRBD2 (6 bases). V was cut by 5 bases and J by 7 bases, with 12 bases left in between. CDR3 length: 14 residues. Germline CDR1 reads LNHDA; CDR2 reads SQIVND (reference sequence). CDR3 DNA: TGTGCCAGTAGTGAATGGACTACCGCCAACGTCCTGACTTTC. Translated: CASSEWTTANVLTF.

V usage is TRBV5-4 and J usage is TRBJ2-3; either TRBD1 or TRBD2 may fit D (7 bases each). The CDR3 contains 17 residues. Germline lookup yields CDR1 SGHNT and CDR2 YYREEE (reference sequence). Between the trimmed V and J ends, which lost 4 bases and 3 bases, there was a span of 21 bases. The chain's CDR3 is CASSLFSGTAGTDTQYF. CDR3 DNA sequence: TGTGCCAGCAGCCTGTTCTCCGGGACAGCGGGGACAGATACGCAGTATTTT. The complete variable domain, with remaining parts taken from reference TRBV5-4 and TRBJ2-3, reads ETGVTQSPTHLIKTRGQQVTLRCSSQSGHNTVSWYQQALGQGPQFIFQYYREEENGRGNFPPRFSGLQFPNYSSELNVNALELDDSALYLCASSLFSGTAGTDTQYFGPGTRLTVL.

The chain employs TRBV30 and TRBJ2-3; D is perhaps TRBD1 (6 bases). This CDR3 contains 17 residues. Germline V gene lookup returns CDR1 GTSNPN and CDR2 SVGIG (reference sequence). V was clipped by 0 bases and J by 0 bases, with 16 bases between them. CDR3 protein: CAWSVKLGQTSTDTQYF. Here the CDR3 DNA reads TGTGCCTGGAGTGTAAAGCTTGGACAGACGAGCACAGATACGCAGTATTTT.

The chain is built from TRBV5-1 and TRBJ1-4, with 8 bases that match TRBD1. In germline, CDR1 is SGHRS, CDR2 YFSETQ. This CDR3 spans 15 amino acids. Trimming cost V 0 bases and J 10 bases; bases outside gene matches: 8. The CDR3, as DNA: TGCGCCAGCAGCTTGGAGGGACAGGCCCAAAGAAAACTGTTTTTT. It codes for CASSLEGQAQRKLFF.

A note on this clone: At the DNA level, this CDR3 is encoded by other sequences in the same sample as well. The chain uses TRBV12-3 or TRBV12-4 and TRBJ2-1, with 12 bases identical to TRBD2. The ends lost 2 bases at V and 14 bases at J; junction bases unmatched: 4. The CDR3 spans 13 residues. CDR3 residues: CASSLLAGGPEFF. The CDR3 DNA follows: TGTGCCAGCAGTTTACTAGCGGGGGGGCCCGAGTTCTTC.

The chain uses TRBV6-2 or TRBV6-3 and TRBJ1-2; the D is unclear. Germline V CDR1 and CDR2: MNHEY, SVGEGT. V lost 0 bases and J lost 5, with 10 bases in between. This CDR3 is 14 amino acids long. The CDR3 DNA reads TGTGCCAGCAGTTACTCGATTGGAGGGTATGGCTACACCTTC. It specifies CASSYSIGGYGYTF.

The rearrangement uses TRBV15 and TRBJ2-3, with D maybe TRBD2 (6 bases). Germline V gene lookup returns CDR1 LNHNV and CDR2 YYDKDF (reference sequence). V was cut by 3 bases and J by 2 bases, with 21 bases left in between. The CDR3 runs 18 residues. CDR3 sequence: CATSREGWGTVLTDTQYF. The CDR3 bases are TGTGCCACCAGCAGGGAGGGTTGGGGGACGGTCCTCACAGATACGCAGTATTTT. The full variable domain, rest sourced from reference TRBV15 and TRBJ2-3, is DAMVIQNPRYQVTQFGKPVTLSCSQTLNHNVMYWYQQKSSQAPKLLFHYYDKDFNNEADTPDNFQSRRPNTSFCFLDIRSPGLGDTAMYLCATSREGWGTVLTDTQYFGPGTRLTVL.

The chain combines TRBV5-1 with TRBJ2-3; the D is unclear. The CDR3 sequence is 14 residues long. Germline V gives CDR1 SGHRS, CDR2 YFSETQ. V lost 0 bases to trimming and J lost 0 bases, with 5 bases between them. The CDR3 coding sequence is TGCGCCAGCAGCTTGGGGCAGAGCACAGATACGCAGTATTTT. It is translated as CASSLGQSTDTQYF. Based on the CDR3 plus reference TRBV5-1 and TRBJ2-3, the full variable domain is KAGVTQTPRYLIKTRGQQVTLSCSPISGHRSVSWYQQTPGQGLQFLFEYFSETQRNKGNFPGRFSGRQFSNSRSEMNVSTLELGDSALYLCASSLGQSTDTQYFGPGTRLTVL.

J is TRBJ1-1 and V is TRBV10-2; TRBD1 aligns across 7 bases. The germline V gene has CDR1 WSHSY and CDR2 SAAADI. The CDR3 is 16 residues long. Unmatched junction bases numbered 8, after V lost 2 bases and J lost 2 bases. CDR3 DNA: TGCGCCAGCAGTGAGCCAGGGGGTAATCAAAACACTGAAGCTTTCTTT. Translating gives CASSEPGGNQNTEAFF.

This chain links TRBV7-2 with TRBJ1-1, with no clear D. This CDR3 has 15 amino acids. The V end was cut by 5 bases, the J end by 4 bases, with 17 bases between. CDR1 is SGHTA, CDR2 FQGNSA, per germline. CDR3 residues: CASSLLGGRRTEAFF. The CDR3 coding sequence is TGTGCCAGCAGCCTCCTAGGCGGGAGGCGCACTGAAGCTTTCTTT.

The chain is built from TRBV4-3 and TRBJ2-7, with D possibly matching TRBD2 (5 bases). This CDR3 has 17 residues. V lost 1 base and J lost 0, with 16 bases in between. The germline CDR1 and CDR2 sequences are LGHNA and YSLEER. CDR3 nucleotides: TGCGCCAGCAGCCAAGGGGTTCGCCGGGATTACTCCTACGAGCAGTACTTC. Amino acids: CASSQGVRRDYSYEQYF.

The rearrangement joins TRBV4-1 to TRBJ2-7; 8 nucleotides agree with TRBD2. Trimming removed 3 bases from V and 6 bases from J; junction bases left unmatched: 7. CDR3 length: 14 residues. Germline V gene lookup returns CDR1 MGHRA and CDR2 YSYEKL. The CDR3 is CASSQKREQIEQYF. DNA for the CDR3: TGCGCCAGCAGCCAGAAGCGGGAGCAGATCGAGCAGTACTTC.

The chain joins TRBV7-3 to TRBJ2-3; D unresolved. The CDR3 covers 13 residues. The V end lost 1 base, the J end lost 5 bases, and 7 bases lay between the germline ends. Germline CDR1 reads SGHTA; CDR2 reads FQGTGA. CDR3 residues: CASSLSFLDTQYF. In nucleotides, the CDR3 is TGTGCCAGCAGCTTAAGTTTCTTAGATACGCAGTATTTT.

The gene calls are TRBV18 and TRBJ2-5; D remains ambiguous. The CDR3 is 12 amino acids. The V end was cut by 8 bases, the J end by 3 bases, with 10 bases between. Germline V CDR1 and CDR2: KGHSH, LQKENI. The CDR3 sequence is CASAPEKETQYF. CDR3 sequence (DNA): TGTGCCAGCGCCCCGGAGAAAGAGACCCAGTACTTC.

This clone was observed a few times. The rearrangement links TRBV2 to TRBJ2-3; 9 positions match TRBD2. Per the germline V gene, CDR1 is SNHLY and CDR2 is FYNNEI. Unmatched junction bases numbered 1, after V lost 6 bases and J lost 0 bases. The CDR3 is made up of 14 amino acids. The CDR3 spells CASRLAGSTDTQYF. The CDR3 DNA follows: TGTGCCAGCAGACTAGCGGGTAGCACAGATACGCAGTATTTT.

CDR3 sequence reads: CASSVADRGQYEQYF. The CDR3 DNA sequence: TGTGCCAGCAGCGTAGCGGACAGGGGGCAATACGAGCAGTACTTC. This chain connects TRBV9 to TRBJ2-7, with 11 bases aligning to TRBD1. Trimming at V came to 0 bases and at J to 4 bases, leaving 3 bases not matched to a gene. Germline V gives CDR1 SGDLS, CDR2 YYNGEE. CDR3 length equals 15 residues.

The CDR3 sequence: CASSASGTGVKETQYF. The DNA of the CDR3 is TGTGCCAGCAGTGCCAGTGGGACAGGGGTGAAAGAGACCCAGTACTTC. This chain uses TRBV6-1 with TRBJ2-5, with TRBD1 identical over 10 bases. J lost 3 bases, V lost 4 bases, and 8 bases had no gene match. This CDR3 region has 16 residues. Germline loops: CDR1 MNHNS, CDR2 SASEGT.

The chain employs TRBV28 and TRBJ1-6; no reliable D call. CDR3 length: 13 residues. Trimming took off 7 bases at V and 8 bases at J, with 12 bases between the two ends. CDR1 and CDR2 from the germline V gene are MDHEN and SYDVKM. CDR3 sequence (DNA): TGTGCCAGCACCCCAAGGCGGGATTCACCCCTCCACTTT. It translates to CASTPRRDSPLHF.

The chain recombines TRBV18 with TRBJ1-5, with 12 bases that match TRBD1. The J segment lost 5 bases and the V segment lost 5 bases, leaving 4 bases of the junction unmatched. This CDR3 is 15 amino acids long. Germline CDR1 KGHSH, CDR2 LQKENI. DNA of the CDR3: TGTGCCAGCTCATATGGGACAGGGGGCTATCAGCCCCAGCATTTT. This encodes CASSYGTGGYQPQHF.

The chain joins TRBV10-3 to TRBJ1-2; D may be TRBD1 (6 bases). Trimming stripped 0 bases from V and 6 bases from J, with 8 bases between. CDR3 length equals 13 residues. CDR1 is ENHRY and CDR2 is SYGVKD in the germline V gene. For the CDR3, the DNA is TGTGCCATCAGTGAGTCCTCAGGGGATGGCTACACCTTC. This sequence encodes CAISESSGDGYTF.

This chain joins TRBV6-5 and TRBJ1-1, with D perhaps TRBD1 (5 bases). V lost 6 bases, J lost 5 bases, and 13 bases lay in between. CDR1 is MNHEY, CDR2 SVGAGI, per germline. The CDR3 runs to 13 residues. This chain's CDR3 is CASRPAGGTEAFF. The CDR3 nucleotides are TGTGCCAGCAGGCCAGCGGGGGGGACTGAAGCTTTCTTT.

This clone was counted between two and nine times. V gene TRBV10-3 combines with J gene TRBJ1-4, with 11 bases lining up with TRBD1. This CDR3 comprises 18 residues. After removal of 2 bases from V and 8 bases from J, the junction contained 13 bases not matched to a gene. Per the germline V gene, CDR1 is ENHRY and CDR2 is SYGVKD. CDR3 residues: CAISEGPGQGESREKLFF. CDR3 nucleotide sequence: TGTGCCATCAGTGAGGGCCCGGGACAGGGGGAGAGCCGAGAAAAACTGTTTTTT.

The rearrangement links TRBV7-2 to TRBJ2-1; weak D call: TRBD2 (6 bases). The CDR3 is 14 residues long. Germline values: CDR1 SGHTA, CDR2 FQGNSA. Trimming removed 5 bases at V and 5 bases at J, with 13 bases between. This CDR3 reads CASSRIGTHNEQFF. The CDR3 region has the DNA TGTGCCAGCAGCCGGATCGGGACTCACAATGAGCAGTTCTTC.

This clone was counted only a few times. The V gene is TRBV11-2, the J gene TRBJ2-1; 8 bases match TRBD2. CDR1 SGHAT and CDR2 FQNNGV come from the germline V gene. The J segment lost 5 bases and the V segment lost 1 base, leaving 7 bases of the junction unmatched. The CDR3 has 16 residues. The CDR3 DNA follows: TGTGCCAGCAGCTTAGGGTGGCGGGGGGCCCACAATGAGCAGTTCTTC. Protein product: CASSLGWRGAHNEQFF.